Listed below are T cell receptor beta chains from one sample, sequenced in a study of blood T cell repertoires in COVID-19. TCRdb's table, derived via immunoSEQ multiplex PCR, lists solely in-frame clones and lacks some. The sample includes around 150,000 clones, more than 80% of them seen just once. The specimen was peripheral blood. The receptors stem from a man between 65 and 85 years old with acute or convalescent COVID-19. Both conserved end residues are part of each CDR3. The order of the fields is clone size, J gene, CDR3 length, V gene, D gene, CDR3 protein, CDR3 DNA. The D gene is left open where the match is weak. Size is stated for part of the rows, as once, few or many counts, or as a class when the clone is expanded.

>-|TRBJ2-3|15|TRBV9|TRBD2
CASSVGLVGTDTQYF
TGTGCCAGCAGTGTAGGACTAGTTGGTACAGATACGCAGTATTTT
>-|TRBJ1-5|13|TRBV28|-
CASSGTRNQPQHF
TGTGCCAGCAGCGGGACACGCAATCAGCCCCAGCATTTT
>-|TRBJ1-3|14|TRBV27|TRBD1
CASSQQGSGNTIYF
TGTGCCAGCAGTCAACAGGGGTCTGGAAACACCATATATTTT
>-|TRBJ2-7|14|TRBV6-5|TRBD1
CASKRDRISYEQYF
TGTGCCAGCAAAAGGGACAGGATTTCCTACGAGCAGTACTTC
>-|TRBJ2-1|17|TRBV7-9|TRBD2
CASSLGVAGYSYNEQFF
TGTGCCAGCAGCTTAGGGGTAGCGGGGTATTCCTACAATGAGCAGTTCTTC
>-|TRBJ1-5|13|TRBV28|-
CASSFGTNQPQHF
TGTGCCAGCAGTTTCGGGACAAATCAGCCCCAGCATTTT
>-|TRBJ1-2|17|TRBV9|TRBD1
CASSPGGEVFRTYGYTF
TGTGCCAGCAGCCCAGGGGGCGAAGTGTTTAGAACCTATGGCTACACCTTC
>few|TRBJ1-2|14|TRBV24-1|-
CATSDLNRSYGYTF
TGTGCCACCAGTGATTTGAACAGGAGCTATGGCTACACCTTC
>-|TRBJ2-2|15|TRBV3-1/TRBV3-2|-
CASSHEDRYTGELFF
TGTGCCAGCAGCCACGAGGACAGATACACCGGGGAGCTGTTTTTT
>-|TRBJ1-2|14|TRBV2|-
CASSEVRGDYGYTF
TGTGCCAGCAGTGAAGTAAGGGGCGACTATGGCTACACCTTC
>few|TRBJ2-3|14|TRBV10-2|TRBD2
CASSLAGVGDTQYF
TGCGCCAGCAGTCTAGCGGGAGTTGGGGATACGCAGTATTTT
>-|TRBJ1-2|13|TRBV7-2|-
CASSPTGFSGYTF
TGTGCCAGCAGCCCTACAGGGTTTTCTGGCTACACCTTC
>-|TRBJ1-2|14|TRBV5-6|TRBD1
CASSFAGGAYGYTF
TGTGCCAGCAGCTTTGCAGGGGGCGCCTATGGCTACACCTTC
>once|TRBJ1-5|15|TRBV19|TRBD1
CASSGGQGNNQPQHF
TGTGCCAGTAGCGGGGGACAGGGAAACAATCAGCCCCAGCATTTT
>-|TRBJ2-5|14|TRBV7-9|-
CASSPRGTEGTQYF
TGTGCCAGCAGCCCGCGAGGAACTGAGGGGACCCAGTACTTC
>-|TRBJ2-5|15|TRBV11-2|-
CASSSEVRREETQYF
TGTGCCAGCAGCTCAGAAGTACGGAGGGAAGAGACCCAGTACTTC
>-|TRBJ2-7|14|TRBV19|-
CASSTGGLTYEQYF
TGTGCCAGTAGCACGGGGGGCTTAACCTACGAGCAGTACTTC
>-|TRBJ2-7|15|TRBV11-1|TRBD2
CASKQGLAGDYEQYF
TGTGCCAGCAAACAGGGACTAGCGGGGGACTACGAGCAGTACTTC
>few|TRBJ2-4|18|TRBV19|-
CASSMGRVTSLAKNIQYF
TGTGCCAGTAGTATGGGTAGGGTCACTAGTCTAGCCAAAAACATTCAGTACTTC
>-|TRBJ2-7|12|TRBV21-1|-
CASGTGTYEQYF
TGTGCCAGCGGCACAGGGACCTACGAGCAGTACTTC
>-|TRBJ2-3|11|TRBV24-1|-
CATSYTDTQYF
TGTGCCACCAGCTACACAGATACGCAGTATTTT
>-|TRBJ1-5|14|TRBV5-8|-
CASSAIQGNQPQHF
TGTGCCAGCTCGGCGATACAGGGCAATCAGCCCCAGCATTTT
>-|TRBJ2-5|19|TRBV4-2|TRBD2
CASSQARGQSGGPDETQYF
TGTGCCAGCAGCCAAGCTCGGGGTCAAAGCGGGGGGCCCGACGAGACCCAGTACTTC
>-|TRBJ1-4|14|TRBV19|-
CASSNQGIGEKLFF
TGTGCCAGTAGTAACCAGGGGATAGGTGAAAAACTGTTTTTT
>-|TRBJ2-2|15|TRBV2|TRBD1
CASRTGTANTGELFF
TGTGCCAGCAGAACCGGGACAGCGAACACCGGGGAGCTGTTTTTT
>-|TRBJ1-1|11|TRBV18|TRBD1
CASSDRADAFF
TGTGCCAGCTCAGACAGGGCGGACGCTTTCTTT
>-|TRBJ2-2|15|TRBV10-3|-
CAITADAQGTGELFF
TGTGCCATCACCGCGGACGCCCAGGGGACCGGGGAGCTGTTTTTT
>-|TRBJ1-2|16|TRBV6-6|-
CASSYSTRASNYGYTF
TGTGCCAGCAGTTACTCGACGAGGGCGTCTAACTATGGCTACACCTTC
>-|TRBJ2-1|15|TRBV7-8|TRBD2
CASSFVASGGNEQFF
TGTGCCAGCAGCTTCGTGGCTAGCGGGGGCAATGAGCAGTTCTTC
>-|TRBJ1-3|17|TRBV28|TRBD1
CASSWFGTGRTGNTIYF
TGTGCCAGCAGTTGGTTTGGGACAGGGAGAACTGGAAACACCATATATTTT
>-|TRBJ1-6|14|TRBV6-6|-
CASSQDSHNSPLHF
TGTGCCAGCAGTCAGGACAGCCATAATTCACCCCTCCACTTT
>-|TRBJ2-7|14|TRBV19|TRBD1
CASSTRDRVYEQYF
TGTGCCAGTAGTACTAGGGACAGGGTCTACGAGCAGTACTTC
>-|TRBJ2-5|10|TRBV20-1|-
CSASGETQYF
TGCAGTGCTTCAGGAGAGACCCAGTACTTC
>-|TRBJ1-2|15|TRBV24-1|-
CATSEDSRPFEGYTF
TGTGCCACCAGTGAGGATAGCAGACCGTTCGAGGGCTACACCTTC
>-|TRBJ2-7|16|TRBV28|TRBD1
CASSLFGTGNYQEQYF
TGTGCCAGCAGTTTATTCGGGACAGGGAATTACCAAGAGCAGTACTTC
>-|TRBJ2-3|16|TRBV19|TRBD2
CATRGGPGTSGDTQYF
TGTGCCACCCGAGGGGGCCCCGGGACTAGCGGGGATACGCAGTATTTT
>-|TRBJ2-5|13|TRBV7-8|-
CASRRGRQETQYF
TGTGCCAGCCGGAGGGGGCGCCAAGAGACCCAGTACTTC
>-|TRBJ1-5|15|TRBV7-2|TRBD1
CASSLVGTDNQPQHF
TGTGCCAGCAGCTTAGTTGGGACAGACAATCAGCCCCAGCATTTT
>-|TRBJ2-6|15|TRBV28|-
CASSYRGSGANVLTF
TGTGCCAGCAGTTATCGGGGGTCTGGGGCCAACGTCCTGACTTTC
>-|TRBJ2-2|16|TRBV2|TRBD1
CASSGRQGANTGELFF
TGTGCCAGCAGTGGGAGACAGGGGGCGAACACCGGGGAGCTGTTTTTT
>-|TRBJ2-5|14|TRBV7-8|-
CASSLLWAGETQYF
TGTGCCAGCAGCTTACTTTGGGCTGGAGAGACCCAGTACTTC
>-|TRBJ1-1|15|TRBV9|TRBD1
CASSAPGQGFAEAFF
TGTGCCAGCAGCGCCCCGGGACAGGGGTTCGCTGAAGCTTTCTTT
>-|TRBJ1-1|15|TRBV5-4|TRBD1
CASRKGAGGNTEAFF
TGTGCCAGCAGGAAGGGGGCAGGGGGCAACACTGAAGCTTTCTTT
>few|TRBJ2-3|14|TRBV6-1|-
CASSEQGRGDTQYF
TGTGCCAGCAGTGAACAGGGAAGAGGAGATACGCAGTATTTT
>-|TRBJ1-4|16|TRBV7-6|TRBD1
CASSLAKTGGGEKLFF
TGTGCCAGCAGCTTAGCGAAGACAGGGGGGGGTGAAAAACTGTTTTTT
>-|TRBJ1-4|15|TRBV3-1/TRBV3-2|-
CASSQALASNEKLFF
TGTGCCAGCAGCCAAGCGCTGGCTTCCAATGAAAAACTGTTTTTT
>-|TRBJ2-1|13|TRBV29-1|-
CSCDKASYNEQFF
TGCAGCTGTGACAAGGCCTCCTACAATGAGCAGTTCTTC
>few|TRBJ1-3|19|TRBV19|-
CASSIVRENPDRRGNTIYF
TGTGCCAGTAGTATAGTCCGAGAAAATCCCGACAGGCGTGGAAACACCATATATTTT
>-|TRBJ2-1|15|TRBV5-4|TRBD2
CASSLELARTNEQFF
TGTGCCAGCAGCTTGGAACTAGCGAGAACCAATGAGCAGTTCTTC
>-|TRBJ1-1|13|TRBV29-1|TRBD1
CSGTGQGDTEAFF
TGCAGCGGGACGGGACAGGGAGATACTGAAGCTTTCTTT
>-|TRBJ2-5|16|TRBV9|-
CASSVASGGRRETQYF
TGTGCCAGCAGCGTAGCTTCAGGAGGTAGACGAGAGACCCAGTACTTC
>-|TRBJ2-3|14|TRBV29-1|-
CSVKQAASTDTQYF
TGCAGCGTCAAACAGGCCGCTAGCACAGATACGCAGTATTTT
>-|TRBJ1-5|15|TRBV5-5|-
CASRDSASLSQPQHF
TGTGCCAGCAGGGACAGCGCGTCTTTGAGTCAGCCCCAGCATTTT